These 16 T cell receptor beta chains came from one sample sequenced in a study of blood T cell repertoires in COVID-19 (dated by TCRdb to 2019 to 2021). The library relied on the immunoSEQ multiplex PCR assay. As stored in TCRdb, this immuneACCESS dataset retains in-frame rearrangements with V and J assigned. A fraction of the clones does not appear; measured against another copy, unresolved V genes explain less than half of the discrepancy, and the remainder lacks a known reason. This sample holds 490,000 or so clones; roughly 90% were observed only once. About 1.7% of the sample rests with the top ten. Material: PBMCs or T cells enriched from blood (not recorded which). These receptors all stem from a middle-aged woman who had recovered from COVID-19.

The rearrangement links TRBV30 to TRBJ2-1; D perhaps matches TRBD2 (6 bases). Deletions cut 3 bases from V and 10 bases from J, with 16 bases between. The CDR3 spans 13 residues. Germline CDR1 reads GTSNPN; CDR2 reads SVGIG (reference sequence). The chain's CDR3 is CAWSRGTRGEQFF. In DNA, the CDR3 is TGTGCCTGGAGCCGCGGGACTCGGGGGGAGCAGTTCTTC.

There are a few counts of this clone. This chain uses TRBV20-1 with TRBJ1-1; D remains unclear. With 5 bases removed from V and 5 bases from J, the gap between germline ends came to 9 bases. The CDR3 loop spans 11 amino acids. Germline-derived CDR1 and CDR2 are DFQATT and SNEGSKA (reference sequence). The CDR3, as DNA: TGCAGTGCTGCCGGGGTGACTGAAGCTTTCTTT. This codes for CSAAGVTEAFF.

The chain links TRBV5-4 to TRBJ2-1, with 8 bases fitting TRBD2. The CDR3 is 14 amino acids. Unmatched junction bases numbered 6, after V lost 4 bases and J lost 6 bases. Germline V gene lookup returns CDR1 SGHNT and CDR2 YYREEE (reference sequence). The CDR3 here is CASSLPGLVNEQFF. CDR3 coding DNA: TGTGCCAGCAGCCTCCCGGGACTAGTCAATGAGCAGTTCTTC.

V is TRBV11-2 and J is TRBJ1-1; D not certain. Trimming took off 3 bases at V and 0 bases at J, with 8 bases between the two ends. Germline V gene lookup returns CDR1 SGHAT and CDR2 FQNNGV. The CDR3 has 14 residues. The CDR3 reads CASSFLLMNTEAFF. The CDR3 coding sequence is TGTGCCAGCAGCTTTTTATTAATGAACACTGAAGCTTTCTTT.

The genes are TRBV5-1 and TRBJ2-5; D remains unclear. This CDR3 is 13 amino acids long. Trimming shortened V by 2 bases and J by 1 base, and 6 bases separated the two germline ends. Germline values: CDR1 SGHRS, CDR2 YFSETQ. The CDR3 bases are TGCGCCAGCAGCTTCCGGGTCCAAGAGACCCAGTACTTC. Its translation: CASSFRVQETQYF.

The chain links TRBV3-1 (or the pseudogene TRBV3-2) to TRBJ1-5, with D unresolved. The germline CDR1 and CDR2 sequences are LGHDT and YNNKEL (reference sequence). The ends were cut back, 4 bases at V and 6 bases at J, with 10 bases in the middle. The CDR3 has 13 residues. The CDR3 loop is CASSLGSSQPQHF. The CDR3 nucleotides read TGTGCCAGCAGCCTCGGTAGTTCTCAGCCCCAGCATTTT.

This CDR3 reads CASSSRTGMGTDTQYF. The DNA for the CDR3 is TGTGCCAGCAGCTCTCGGACAGGGATGGGTACAGATACGCAGTATTTT. The V gene is TRBV7-8, the J gene TRBJ2-3; TRBD1 agrees at 8 bases. The CDR3 totals 16 residues. With V trimmed by 4 bases and J by 3 bases, 9 bases remained unmatched. The germline CDR1 and CDR2 sequences are SGHVS and FQNEAQ.

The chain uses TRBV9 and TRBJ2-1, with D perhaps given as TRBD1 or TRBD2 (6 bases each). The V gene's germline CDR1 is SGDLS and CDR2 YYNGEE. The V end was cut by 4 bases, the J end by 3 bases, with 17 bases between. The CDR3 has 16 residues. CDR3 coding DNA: TGTGCCAGCAGCTTAGGGGGAGGTAACCACTACAATGAGCAGTTCTTC. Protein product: CASSLGGGNHYNEQFF.

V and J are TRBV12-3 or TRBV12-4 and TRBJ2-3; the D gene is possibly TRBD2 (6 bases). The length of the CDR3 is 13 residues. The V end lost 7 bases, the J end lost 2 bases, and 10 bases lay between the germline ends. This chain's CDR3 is CASTSENTDTQYF. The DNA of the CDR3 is TGTGCCAGCACTAGCGAGAACACAGATACGCAGTATTTT.

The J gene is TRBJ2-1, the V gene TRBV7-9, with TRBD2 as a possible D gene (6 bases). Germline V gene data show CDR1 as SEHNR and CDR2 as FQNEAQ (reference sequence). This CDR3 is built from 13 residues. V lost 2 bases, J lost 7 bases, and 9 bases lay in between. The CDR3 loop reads CASSLWSGNEQFF. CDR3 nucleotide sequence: TGTGCCAGCAGCTTATGGAGCGGGAATGAGCAGTTCTTC.

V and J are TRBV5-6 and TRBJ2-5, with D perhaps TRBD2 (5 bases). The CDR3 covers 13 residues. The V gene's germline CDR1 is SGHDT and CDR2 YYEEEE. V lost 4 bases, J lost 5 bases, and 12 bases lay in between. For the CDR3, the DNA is TGTGCCAGCAGCGTTCTTTGGAGGGAGACCCAGTACTTC. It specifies CASSVLWRETQYF.

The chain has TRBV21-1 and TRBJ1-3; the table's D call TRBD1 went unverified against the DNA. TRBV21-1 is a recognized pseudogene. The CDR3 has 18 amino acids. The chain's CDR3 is CASSKAGDTERSGNTIYF. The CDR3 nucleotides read TGTGCCAGCAGCAAAGCGGGGGACACGGAACGCTCTGGAAACACCATATATTTT.

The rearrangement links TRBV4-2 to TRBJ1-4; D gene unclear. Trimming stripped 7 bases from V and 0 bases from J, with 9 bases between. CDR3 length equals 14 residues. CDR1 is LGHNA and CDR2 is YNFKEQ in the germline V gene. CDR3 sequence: CASTKITTNEKLFF. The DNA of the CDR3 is TGTGCCAGCACCAAAATTACAACTAATGAAAAACTGTTTTTT.

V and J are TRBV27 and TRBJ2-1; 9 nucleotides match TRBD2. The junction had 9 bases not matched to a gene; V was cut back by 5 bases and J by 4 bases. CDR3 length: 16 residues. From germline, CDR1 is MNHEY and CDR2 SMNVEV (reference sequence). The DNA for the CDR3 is TGTGCCAGCAGTCCGATTTTGGCGGGAGGGTACAATGAGCAGTTCTTC. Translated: CASSPILAGGYNEQFF.

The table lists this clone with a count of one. This CDR3 reads CASSRTGLDTGELFF. CDR3 nucleotides: TGTGCCAGCAGCCGGACAGGGCTAGACACCGGGGAGCTGTTTTTT. The chain couples TRBV7-9 to TRBJ2-2; 8 bases are shared with TRBD1. V shed 5 bases and J 3 bases; nucleotides not matched to a gene: 5. Per germline, CDR1 SEHNR and CDR2 FQNEAQ (reference sequence). The CDR3 is 15 residues long.

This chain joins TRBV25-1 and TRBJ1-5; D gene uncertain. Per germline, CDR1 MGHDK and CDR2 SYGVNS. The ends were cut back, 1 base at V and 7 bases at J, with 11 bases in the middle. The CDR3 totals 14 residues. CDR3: CASSELKVQQPQHF. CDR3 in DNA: TGTGCCAGCAGTGAATTAAAGGTACAGCAGCCCCAGCATTTT.